The source of this T cell receptor (beta chain) is a study of cytomegalovirus exposure and HLA in healthy donors. Study results and limitations: Later analysis identified 16,951 TCR beta sequences associated with HLA alleles, using a false discovery rate threshold of 0.05. CMV antigen specificity of a few CMV-associated chains was confirmed in vitro.

For this clone: Antigen unknown.

Trimming stripped 5 bases from V and 3 bases from J, with 3 bases between. Germline-derived CDR1 and CDR2 are MDHEN and SYDVKM. The CDR3 loop spans 11 amino acids. Use of 60 Vbeta and 13 Jbeta primers characterized the PCR. Data came from immunoSEQ multiplex PCR; TCRdb stores just in-frame clones and leaves some out. The sample carries around 180,000 clones, 85% recorded once. Sequenced material: PBMCs. The clonotype comes from a boy under 10 years old in good health and CMV-seronegative. V gene TRBV28 combines with J gene TRBJ2-3; D uncertain. In nucleotides, the CDR3 is TGTGCCAGCAGTCTGACAGATACGCAGTATTTT. This sequence encodes CASSLTDTQYF.